Detailed here is one T cell receptor (beta chain). The data were obtained in a study of Ad26.COV2.S vaccination and SARS-CoV-2 variants. This table comes from immunoSEQ multiplex PCR, and its TCRdb copy is limited to in-frame clones, with some not included. The sample contains about 94,000 clones, 82% of which appear only once. Trimming shortened V by 2 bases and J by 5 bases, and 9 bases separated the two germline ends. The germline V gene encodes CDR1 ENHRY and CDR2 SYGVKD. This CDR3 has 13 residues. The sample was peripheral blood, taken after recovery from COVID-19. The chain carries TRBV10-3 and TRBJ1-2, with no clear D. The sequence came from a human donor who had recovered from COVID-19. CDR3 nucleotide sequence: TGTGCCATCAGTGAGAGAGTCCCTTATGGCTACACCTTC. Translation: CAISERVPYGYTF.